This entry describes one TCR beta chain. Germline assignment: CDR1 SGHNT and CDR2 YENEEA. The CDR3 extends over 13 amino acids. Trimming pared 5 bases from V and 2 bases from J, leaving 7 bases between. Sequencing used immunoSEQ multiplex PCR; TCRdb keeps in-frame clones, though not all of them. The sample includes about 12,000 clones, approximately 74% of them seen just once. Specified time point: after neoadjuvant nivolumab, at surgical resection. This entry comes from a study of neoadjuvant anti-PD-1 for oral cavity cancer. The sample consisted of PBMCs, taken after nivolumab (anti-PD-1) treatment. The rearrangement uses TRBV11-3 and TRBJ1-5; the D is unclear. The source is a person between 40 and 79 years old with oral cavity squamous cell carcinoma. The CDR3 region is CASSPPGNQPQHF. The CDR3 DNA follows: TGTGCCAGCAGCCCGCCTGGCAATCAGCCCCAGCATTTT. The variable domain in full, completed from reference TRBV11-3 and TRBJ1-5, reads EAGVVQSPRYKIIEKKQPVAFWCNPISGHNTLYWYLQNLGQGPELLIRYENEEAVDDSQLPKDRFSAERLKGVDSTLKIQPAELGDSAVYLCASSPPGNQPQHFGDGTRLSIL.